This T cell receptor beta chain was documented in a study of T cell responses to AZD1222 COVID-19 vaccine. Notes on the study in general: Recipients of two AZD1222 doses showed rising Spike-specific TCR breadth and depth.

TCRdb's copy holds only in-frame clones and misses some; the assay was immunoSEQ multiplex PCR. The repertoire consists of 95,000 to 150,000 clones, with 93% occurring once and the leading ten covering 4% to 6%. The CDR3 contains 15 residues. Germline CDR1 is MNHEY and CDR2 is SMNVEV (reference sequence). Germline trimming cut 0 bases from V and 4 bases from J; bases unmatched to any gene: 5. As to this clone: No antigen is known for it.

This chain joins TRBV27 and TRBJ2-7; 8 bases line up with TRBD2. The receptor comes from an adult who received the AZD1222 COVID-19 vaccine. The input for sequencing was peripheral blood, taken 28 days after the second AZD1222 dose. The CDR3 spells CASSLSQRGSYEQYF. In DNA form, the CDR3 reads TGTGCCAGCAGTTTATCCCAGCGGGGGTCGTACGAGCAGTACTTC.